A selection of T cell receptor beta chains follows, all from one sample in a study of response to subunit inactivated influenza vaccine. TCRdb processed the RT-PCR reads anew with MiXCR; each CDR3 protein has one entry. The sample lists some 850,000 distinct CDR3 sequences, about a fifth seen once, with approximately 11% in the top ten. The material was PBMCs from blood, obtained 4 to 6 days after vaccination. These receptor sequences come from a man aged 50-59 years who received an inactivated influenza vaccine. The CDR3 runs from the conserved cysteine through the conserved F or W. The D gene is left open where the match is weak. Clone size is shown for a subset of rows, as once, few, many or a class of expanded clone.

j_gene: TRBJ1-2; v_gene: TRBV3-1; d_gene: .; abundance: .; CDR3nt: TGTGCCAGCAGCCAAGTTTACCCTAACTATGGCTACACCTTC; CDR3aa: CASSQVYPNYGYTF
j_gene: TRBJ2-7; v_gene: TRBV15; d_gene: .; abundance: .; CDR3nt: TGTGCCACCAGCATATGGAGGGGTTCAGGGGAGCAGTACTTC; CDR3aa: CATSIWRGSGEQYF
j_gene: TRBJ2-1; v_gene: TRBV5-1; d_gene: .; abundance: few; CDR3nt: TGCGCCAGCAGCTTGGAGACGGGGCTGAATGAGCAGTTCTTC; CDR3aa: CASSLETGLNEQFF
j_gene: TRBJ2-3; v_gene: TRBV11-2; d_gene: .; abundance: few; CDR3nt: TGTGCCAGCAGCCCGGGAGTCCGTGTCCCAGATACGCAGTATTTT; CDR3aa: CASSPGVRVPDTQYF
j_gene: TRBJ1-4; v_gene: TRBV28; d_gene: TRBD1; abundance: .; CDR3nt: TGTGCCAGCAGTTTATTGGTCGTCCTGGACAGGGTCGATGAAAAACTGTTTTTT; CDR3aa: CASSLLVVLDRVDEKLFF
j_gene: TRBJ2-4; v_gene: TRBV10-1; d_gene: .; abundance: few; CDR3nt: TGCGCCAGCAGTGAGTCAGGAACTTCAGCCAAAAACATTCAGTACTTC; CDR3aa: CASSESGTSAKNIQYF
j_gene: TRBJ2-3; v_gene: TRBV5-1; d_gene: .; abundance: .; CDR3nt: TGCGCCAGCAGCTTACCAAACCAGGCAGATACGCAGTATTTT; CDR3aa: CASSLPNQADTQYF
j_gene: TRBJ2-7; v_gene: TRBV25-1; d_gene: .; abundance: many; CDR3nt: TGCGCCAGCAGCGACCTCTACGAGCAGTACTTC; CDR3aa: CASSDLYEQYF
j_gene: TRBJ2-2; v_gene: TRBV7-8; d_gene: TRBD2; abundance: .; CDR3nt: TGTGCCAGCAGACCTACTAGCGGGAGCGGAACCGGGGAGCTGTTTTTT; CDR3aa: CASRPTSGSGTGELFF
j_gene: TRBJ2-7; v_gene: TRBV12-3/TRBV12-4; d_gene: TRBD1; abundance: few; CDR3nt: TGTGCCAGCAGTTTCCGCCTTACCGGGACAGGGGGCGCCGAGCAGTACTTC; CDR3aa: CASSFRLTGTGGAEQYF
j_gene: TRBJ2-3; v_gene: TRBV27; d_gene: .; abundance: many; CDR3nt: TGTGCCAGCAGTCCTGGCCTGGCAGACACAGATACGCAGTATTTT; CDR3aa: CASSPGLADTDTQYF
j_gene: TRBJ2-1; v_gene: TRBV20-1; d_gene: .; abundance: many; CDR3nt: TGCAGTGCTAGTAGCTACAATGAGCAGTTCTTC; CDR3aa: CSASSYNEQFF
j_gene: TRBJ1-5; v_gene: TRBV18; d_gene: .; abundance: .; CDR3nt: TGTGCCAGCTCAAGCAAGTTTCGGGGGCAGCCCCAGCATTTT; CDR3aa: CASSSKFRGQPQHF
j_gene: TRBJ2-7; v_gene: TRBV30; d_gene: .; abundance: few; CDR3nt: TGTGCCTGGAGTGTACGGGACAAGCCCTACGAGCAGTACTTC; CDR3aa: CAWSVRDKPYEQYF
j_gene: TRBJ2-7; v_gene: TRBV10-3; d_gene: .; abundance: .; CDR3nt: TGTGCCATCAGTGGGTTCCAAACCTACGAGCAGTACTTC; CDR3aa: CAISGFQTYEQYF
j_gene: TRBJ1-2; v_gene: TRBV6-5; d_gene: TRBD1; abundance: few; CDR3nt: TGTGCCAGCAGTTACTCTGGGACAGGGGTTCGGTATGGCTACACCTTC; CDR3aa: CASSYSGTGVRYGYTF
j_gene: TRBJ1-2; v_gene: TRBV24-1; d_gene: .; abundance: few; CDR3nt: TGTGCCACCAGTGATATCGGTAGCGGCTATGGCTACACCTTC; CDR3aa: CATSDIGSGYGYTF
j_gene: TRBJ1-1; v_gene: TRBV7-9; d_gene: .; abundance: few; CDR3nt: TGTGCCAGCAGCTTAGAGGGCCAGGGCGAAGCTTTCTTT; CDR3aa: CASSLEGQGEAFF